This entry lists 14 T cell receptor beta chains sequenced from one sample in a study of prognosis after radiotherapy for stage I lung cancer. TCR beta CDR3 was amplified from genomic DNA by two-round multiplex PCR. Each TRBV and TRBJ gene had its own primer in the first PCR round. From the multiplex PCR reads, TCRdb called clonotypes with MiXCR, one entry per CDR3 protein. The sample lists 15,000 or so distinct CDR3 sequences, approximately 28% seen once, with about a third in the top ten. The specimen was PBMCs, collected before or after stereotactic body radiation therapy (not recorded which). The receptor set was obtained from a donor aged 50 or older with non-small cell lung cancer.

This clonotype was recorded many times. The CDR3 DNA follows: TGTGCCATCAGGCCGGGACCCAAGAGCTCTGGGGCCAACGTCCTGACTTTC. It specifies CAIRPGPKSSGANVLTF. J is TRBJ2-6 and V is TRBV10-3, with D perhaps matching TRBD1 or TRBD2 (5 bases each). Germline CDR1 and CDR2: ENHRY and SYGVKD. V was shortened by 6 bases and J by 0 bases, with 15 bases between the two germline ends. CDR3 length equals 17 residues.

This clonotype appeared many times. The CDR3 region has the DNA TGTGCCAGCAGTGAGCAGGTCTACGAGCAGTACTTC. It yields the protein CASSEQVYEQYF. The V call is TRBV6-1, the J call TRBJ2-7, with no clear D. The CDR3 loop spans 12 amino acids. The V end was cut by 3 bases, the J end by 3 bases, with 6 bases between. Germline CDR1 is MNHNS and CDR2 is SASEGT.

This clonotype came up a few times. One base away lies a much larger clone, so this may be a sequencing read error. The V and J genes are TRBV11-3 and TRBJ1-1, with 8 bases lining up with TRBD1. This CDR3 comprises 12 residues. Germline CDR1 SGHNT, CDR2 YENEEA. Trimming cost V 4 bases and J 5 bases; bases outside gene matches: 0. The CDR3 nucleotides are TGTGCCAGCAGCTGGACAGGGACTGAAGCTTTCTTT. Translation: CASSWTGTEAFF.

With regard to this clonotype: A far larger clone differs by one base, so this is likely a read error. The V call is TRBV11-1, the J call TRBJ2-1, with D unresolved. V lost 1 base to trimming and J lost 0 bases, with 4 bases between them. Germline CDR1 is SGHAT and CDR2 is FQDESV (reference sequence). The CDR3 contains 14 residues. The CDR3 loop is CASSLGDSYNEQFF. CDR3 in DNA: TGTGCCAGCAGCTTAGGGGACTCCTACAATGAGCAGTTCTTC.

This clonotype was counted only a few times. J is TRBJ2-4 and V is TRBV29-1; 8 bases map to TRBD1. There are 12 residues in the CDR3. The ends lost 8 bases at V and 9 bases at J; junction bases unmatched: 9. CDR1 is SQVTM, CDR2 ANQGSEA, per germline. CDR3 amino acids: CSSLGQGTIQYF. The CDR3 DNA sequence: TGCAGCTCATTAGGACAGGGCACCATTCAGTACTTC.

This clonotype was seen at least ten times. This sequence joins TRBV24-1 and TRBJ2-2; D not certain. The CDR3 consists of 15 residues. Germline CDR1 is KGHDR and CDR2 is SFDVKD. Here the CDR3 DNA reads TGTGCGACGTCGAGCCGGCAGGCCCTCCCCGGGGAGCTGTTTTTT. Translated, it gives CATSSRQALPGELFF.

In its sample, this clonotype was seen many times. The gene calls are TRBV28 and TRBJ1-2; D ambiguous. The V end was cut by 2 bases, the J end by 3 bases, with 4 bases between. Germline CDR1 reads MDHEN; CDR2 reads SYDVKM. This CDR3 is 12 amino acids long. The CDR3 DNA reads TGTGCCAGCAGTTTAGGGTACTATGGCTACACCTTC. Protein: CASSLGYYGYTF.

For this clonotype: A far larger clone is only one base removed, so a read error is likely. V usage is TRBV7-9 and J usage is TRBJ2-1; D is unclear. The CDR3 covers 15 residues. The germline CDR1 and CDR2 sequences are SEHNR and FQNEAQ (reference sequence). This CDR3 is CASILSSATYNEQFF. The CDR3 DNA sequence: TGTGCCAGCATCTTAAGTTCTGCTACCTACAATGAGCAGTTCTTC.

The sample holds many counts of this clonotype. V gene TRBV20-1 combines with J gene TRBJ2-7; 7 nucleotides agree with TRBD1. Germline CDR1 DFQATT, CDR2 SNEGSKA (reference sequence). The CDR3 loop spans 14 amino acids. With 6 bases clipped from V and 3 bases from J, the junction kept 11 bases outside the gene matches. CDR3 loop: CSAEKTGNRYEQYF. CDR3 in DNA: TGCAGTGCGGAGAAGACAGGGAACCGCTACGAGCAGTACTTC.

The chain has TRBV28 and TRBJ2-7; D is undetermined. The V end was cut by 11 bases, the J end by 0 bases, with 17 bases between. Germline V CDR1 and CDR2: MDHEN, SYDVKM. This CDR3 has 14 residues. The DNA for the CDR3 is TGTGCCGGTTTATACCGGGCCTCCTCCTACGAGCAGTACTTC. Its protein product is CAGLYRASSYEQYF.

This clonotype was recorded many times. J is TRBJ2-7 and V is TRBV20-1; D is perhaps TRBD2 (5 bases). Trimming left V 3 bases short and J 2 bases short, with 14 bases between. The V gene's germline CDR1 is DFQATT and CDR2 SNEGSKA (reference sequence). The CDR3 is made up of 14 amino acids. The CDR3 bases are TGCAGTGCTAGGGGTTGGAGGCAAACCTACGAGCAGTACTTC. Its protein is CSARGWRQTYEQYF.

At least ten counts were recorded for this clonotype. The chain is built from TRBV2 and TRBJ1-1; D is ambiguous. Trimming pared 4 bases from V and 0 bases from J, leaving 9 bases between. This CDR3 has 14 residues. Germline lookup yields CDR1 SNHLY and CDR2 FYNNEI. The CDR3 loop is CASSVGQVNTEAFF. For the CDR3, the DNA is TGTGCCAGCAGTGTCGGGCAGGTGAACACTGAAGCTTTCTTT.

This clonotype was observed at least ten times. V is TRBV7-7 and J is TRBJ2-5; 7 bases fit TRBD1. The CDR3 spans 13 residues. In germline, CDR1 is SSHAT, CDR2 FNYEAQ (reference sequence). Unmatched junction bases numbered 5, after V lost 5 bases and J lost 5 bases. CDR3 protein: CASSRQGLETQYF. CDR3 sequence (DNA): TGTGCCAGCAGCCGACAGGGTCTTGAGACCCAGTACTTC. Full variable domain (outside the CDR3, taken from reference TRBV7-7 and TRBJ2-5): GAGVSQSPRYKVTKRGQDVTLRCDPISSHATLYWYQQALGQGPEFLTYFNYEAQPDKSGLPSDRFSAERPEGSISTLTIQRTEQRDSAMYRCASSRQGLETQYFGPGTRLLVL.

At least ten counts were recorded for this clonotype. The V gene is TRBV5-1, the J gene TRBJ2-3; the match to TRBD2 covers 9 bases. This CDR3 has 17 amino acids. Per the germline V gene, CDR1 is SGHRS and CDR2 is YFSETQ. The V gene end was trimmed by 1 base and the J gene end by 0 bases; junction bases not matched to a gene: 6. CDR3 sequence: CASSLSYSGRSTDTQYF. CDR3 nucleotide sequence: TGCGCCAGCAGCTTGTCCTATAGCGGGAGAAGCACAGATACGCAGTATTTT. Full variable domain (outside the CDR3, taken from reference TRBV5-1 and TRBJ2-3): KAGVTQTPRYLIKTRGQQVTLSCSPISGHRSVSWYQQTPGQGLQFLFEYFSETQRNKGNFPGRFSGRQFSNSRSEMNVSTLELGDSALYLCASSLSYSGRSTDTQYFGPGTRLTVL.